The 6 T cell receptor beta chains below all came from one sample that was sequenced in a study of T cell changes during pregnancy in multiple sclerosis. Generated by immunoSEQ multiplex PCR, the TCRdb table keeps only in-frame clones and is missing some. The table shows 100,000 or so clones, with around nine tenths occurring only once. Sequenced material: peripheral blood, taken in the second trimester of pregnancy. The receptors were sampled from a female donor with multiple sclerosis, enrolled in a pregnancy study.

V and J are TRBV25-1 and TRBJ2-7; TRBD2 might be the D (7 bases). Looked up from germline, CDR1 is MGHDK and CDR2 is SYGVNS. V was pared by 2 bases and J by 2 bases, with 10 bases between. The CDR3 is 14 residues long. The CDR3 nucleotides read TGTGCCAGCAGTGAAGGGGGGGCTCCCTACGAGCAGTACTTC. It translates to CASSEGGAPYEQYF.

This sequence joins TRBV30 and TRBJ2-5; TRBD2 is a possible D gene (5 bases). The CDR3 consists of 14 residues. Looked up from germline, CDR1 is GTSNPN and CDR2 is SVGIG (reference sequence). V dropped 0 bases and J dropped 4 bases, with 12 bases sitting between them. For the CDR3, the DNA is TGTGCCTGGAGTGTACTTGACCGGGGAGAGACCCAGTACTTC. Its translation: CAWSVLDRGETQYF.

The chain has TRBV9 and TRBJ2-7; 11 nucleotides line up with TRBD2. Germline V lookup: CDR1 SGDLS, CDR2 YYNGEE. CDR3 length equals 17 residues. Losses at the gene ends were 0 bases for V and 2 bases for J; bases not matched to a gene: 7. CDR3 coding DNA: TGTGCCAGCAGCGTAGGGGTTAGCGGGGGGGAAACCTACGAGCAGTACTTC. It specifies CASSVGVSGGETYEQYF. The full variable domain, completed using reference TRBV9 and TRBJ2-7, is DSGVTQTPKHLITATGQRVTLRCSPRSGDLSVYWYQQSLDQGLQFLIQYYNGEERAKGNILERFSAQQFPDLHSELNLSSLELGDSALYFCASSVGVSGGETYEQYFGPGTRLTVT.

The V call is TRBV18, the J call TRBJ1-3, with D perhaps TRBD1 (5 bases). Between the trimmed V and J ends, which lost 2 bases and 2 bases, there was a span of 13 bases. CDR1 is KGHSH and CDR2 is LQKENI in the germline V gene. CDR3 size: 16 residues. The CDR3 sequence is CASSPNWQGTGNTIYF. The CDR3 bases are TGTGCCAGCTCACCAAATTGGCAGGGAACTGGAAACACCATATATTTT.

The chain recombines TRBV6-1 with TRBJ2-7; no definite D call. Trimming cost V 7 bases and J 2 bases, with 12 bases left between them. The CDR3 consists of 13 residues. Germline values: CDR1 MNHNS, CDR2 SASEGT. The CDR3 region has the DNA TGTGCCAGCAAGGAGAGCATGACCTACGAGCAGTACTTC. Translated, it gives CASKESMTYEQYF.

This rearrangement joins TRBV18 to TRBJ2-5; D not certain. The CDR3 is 14 residues long. V was shortened by 5 bases and J by 4 bases, with 14 bases between the two germline ends. The V gene's germline CDR1 is KGHSH and CDR2 LQKENI. This chain's CDR3 is CASSAEERLETQYF. In nucleotides, the CDR3 is TGTGCCAGCTCAGCAGAGGAACGCCTAGAGACCCAGTACTTC.